Shown below are 13 T cell receptor beta chains from a single sample sequenced in a study of blood T cell repertoires in COVID-19. TCRdb's copy holds only in-frame clones and misses some; the assay was immunoSEQ multiplex PCR. The sample contains approximately 260,000 clones, 80% to 85% of which appear only once. The specimen was PBMCs or T cells enriched from blood (not recorded which). These receptors originate from a man aged 45-65 years who had recovered from COVID-19.

In this sample, this clone turned up a few times. Other DNA sequences within the sample encode an identical CDR3. The chain uses TRBV19 and TRBJ1-6; 7 nucleotides match TRBD1. Losses at the gene ends were 3 bases for V and 6 bases for J; bases not matched to a gene: 5. This CDR3 is built from 15 residues. CDR1 is LNHDA and CDR2 is SQIVND in the germline V gene (reference sequence). The CDR3 coding sequence is TGTGCCAGTAGTATCGTCCCAGGGGGTAATTCACCCCTCCACTTT. It specifies CASSIVPGGNSPLHF.

V usage is TRBV7-9 and J usage is TRBJ1-1, with D possibly TRBD1 on 6 matching bases. The CDR3 length is 12 residues. V lost 5 bases and J 6 bases, leaving 10 bases between the germline ends. The germline CDR1 and CDR2 sequences are SEHNR and FQNEAQ (reference sequence). CDR3 bases: TGTGCCAGCAGCATCACAGGGCCTGAAGCTTTCTTT. Its translation is CASSITGPEAFF.

This clone has more than one count but fewer than ten. J is TRBJ2-2 and V is TRBV25-1; maybe TRBD1 (6 bases). The germline V and J ends were trimmed by 1 base and 4 bases, with 16 bases remaining between them. This CDR3 is 17 amino acids long. Looked up from germline, CDR1 is MGHDK and CDR2 is SYGVNS. The CDR3 reads CASSEFRTGSGTGELFF. CDR3 sequence (DNA): TGTGCCAGCAGTGAATTCAGAACAGGGTCGGGCACCGGGGAGCTGTTTTTT.

The chain has TRBV19 and TRBJ1-1; 8 nucleotides align to TRBD1. V was clipped by 4 bases and J by 4 bases; unmatched bases: 5. The CDR3 has 14 residues. Germline V CDR1 and CDR2: LNHDA, SQIVND (reference sequence). The CDR3 DNA sequence: TGTGCCAGTAGTAGAGGACAGGGTTTCACTGAAGCTTTCTTT. Amino acid sequence: CASSRGQGFTEAFF.

The rearrangement links TRBV6-5 to TRBJ2-1; 10 bases are a match to TRBD1. Germline CDR1 and CDR2: MNHEY and SVGAGI. The CDR3 runs 13 residues. V was clipped by 6 bases and J by 8 bases; unmatched bases: 4. In nucleotides, the CDR3 is TGTGCCAGCAGCACGACAGGGGGCGATGAGCAGTTCTTC. Amino acid sequence: CASSTTGGDEQFF.

In the case of this clone: Other nucleotide sequences in the sample specify the same CDR3. The chain joins TRBV27 to TRBJ2-7, with 7 bases aligning to TRBD1. The CDR3 totals 14 residues. V shed 3 bases, J shed 0 bases, and the junction held 2 bases outside the gene matches. The germline gives CDR1 MNHEY, CDR2 SMNVEV (reference sequence). The CDR3 DNA is TGTGCCAGCAGTTTTCGGGACAGCTCCTACGAGCAGTACTTC. Its translation is CASSFRDSSYEQYF.

The rearrangement uses TRBV27 and TRBJ2-1; D might be TRBD2 (5 bases). The length of the CDR3 is 19 residues. Per the germline V gene, CDR1 is MNHEY and CDR2 is SMNVEV (reference sequence). V was trimmed by 2 bases and J by 0 bases, leaving 20 bases between them. The CDR3 protein is CASSLKPPLPGNSYNEQFF. The CDR3 nucleotides are TGTGCCAGCAGTTTAAAGCCCCCCCTCCCCGGGAACTCCTACAATGAGCAGTTCTTC.

The chain uses TRBV15 and TRBJ1-2; 7 bases align to TRBD1. Germline values: CDR1 LNHNV, CDR2 YYDKDF (reference sequence). With V trimmed by 0 bases and J by 2 bases, 12 bases remained unmatched. The CDR3 consists of 18 residues. The CDR3 region is CATSRDPRTGRGNYGYTF. The DNA for the CDR3 is TGTGCCACCAGCAGAGATCCGCGGACAGGTCGGGGGAACTATGGCTACACCTTC.

The rearrangement links TRBV5-4 to TRBJ2-7; TRBD1 matches 8 bases. The CDR3 has 15 residues. Losses at the gene ends were 1 base for V and 1 base for J; bases not matched to a gene: 4. In germline, CDR1 is SGHNT, CDR2 YYREEE (reference sequence). CDR3 sequence: CASSLQGAVSYEQYF. Here the CDR3 DNA reads TGTGCCAGCAGCTTGCAGGGGGCGGTTTCCTACGAGCAGTACTTC.

The J gene is TRBJ1-5, the V gene TRBV12-3 or TRBV12-4; 7 positions agree with TRBD1. After removal of 10 bases from V and 5 bases from J, the junction contained 5 bases not matched to a gene. The CDR3 sequence is 12 residues long. This chain's CDR3 is CAIKGADQPQHF. The CDR3 nucleotides read TGTGCCATCAAGGGGGCTGATCAGCCCCAGCATTTT.

The chain recombines TRBV7-8 with TRBJ2-1; tentatively, D is TRBD1 (6 bases). The germline V gene encodes CDR1 SGHVS and CDR2 FQNEAQ. This CDR3 is 13 amino acids long. V was clipped by 5 bases and J by 5 bases, with 10 bases between them. The CDR3 DNA reads TGTGCCAGCAGCCGGACAGAAAACAATGAGCAGTTCTTC. Protein product: CASSRTENNEQFF.

V is TRBV3-1 (or the pseudogene TRBV3-2) and J is TRBJ2-4, with TRBD2 identical over 13 bases. The CDR3 covers 15 residues. The V and J ends lost 7 bases and 9 bases, in that order; junction bases with no gene match: 9. Germline V gene lookup returns CDR1 LGHDT and CDR2 YNNKEL (reference sequence). CDR3 nucleotides: TGTGCCAGCACCACGACTAGCGGGGGGTTCGGCATTCAGTACTTC. This sequence encodes CASTTTSGGFGIQYF.

The chain recombines TRBV7-3 with TRBJ2-1, with a possible D match to TRBD1 (5 bases). Germline-derived CDR1 and CDR2 are SGHTA and FQGTGA. Trimming took 1 base from V and 5 from J, leaving 9 bases between them. This CDR3 region has 14 residues. The CDR3 sequence is CASSLMTANNEQFF. The DNA of the CDR3 is TGTGCCAGCAGCTTAATGACAGCCAACAATGAGCAGTTCTTC.